This T cell receptor (beta chain) derives from a study of shared clonotypes between healthy human individuals. General study results and limits: What limited the represented genetic and exposure-history diversity was the small number of donors.

V gave up 3 bases and J gave up 1 base, with 16 bases separating them. The CDR3 consists of 17 residues. The germline V gene encodes CDR1 SGHDN and CDR2 FVKESK. With regard to this clone: The antigen is not known.

Here immunoSEQ multiplex PCR was the method, and the copy in TCRdb shows in-frame clones only, minus some. The table has 450,000 to 500,000 clones, about 72% seen once; the top ten hold around 12%. The study drew its donors from healthy HIV-negative adults without recent acute infections or vaccinations. The chain couples TRBV14 to TRBJ2-1; possibly TRBD2 for D (6 bases). This TCR was recovered from a woman between 35 and 50 years old in good health. Some clones in this sample may be carry-over from other donors' samples. Sequencing input: PBMCs. The CDR3 sequence is CASSHRIRAGSYNEQFF. CDR3 sequence (DNA): TGTGCCAGCAGCCATAGGATTAGGGCGGGATCCTACAATGAGCAGTTCTTC.